Listed here are 29 T cell receptor beta chains from one sample, sequenced in a study of T cell repertoires in cytomegalovirus infection. TCRdb analysed the reads with MiXCR anew, one entry per CDR3 protein. The sample consists of about 740,000 distinct CDR3 sequences, 35% of them appearing once. The sample consisted of PBMCs. Receptor source: a human donor in good health (CMV status not recorded). Some clones in this sample may be carry-over from other donors' samples.

About this clonotype: A read error may be the cause here, since a much bigger clone is one base away. This likely comes from a read error, as the CDR3 has no conserved phenylalanine or tryptophan at its end. This chain joins TRBV7-2 and TRBJ1-2; 7 positions agree with TRBD1. V lost 4 bases, J lost 4 bases, and 3 bases stayed unmatched. The germline V gene has CDR1 SGHTA and CDR2 FQGNSA. The CDR3 covers 13 residues. CDR3 DNA: TGTGCCAGCAGCTCCCGGACAGGCTATGGCTACACCTTA. Translated, it gives CASSSRTGYGYTL.

The gene calls are TRBV30 and TRBJ2-7; D remains unclear. CDR1 and CDR2 (germline): GTSNPN, SVGIG (reference sequence). The CDR3 length is 12 residues. V was pared by 0 bases and J by 3 bases, with 6 bases between. The CDR3 DNA is TGTGCCTGGAGTGTAGGCCTCTACGAGCAGTACTTC. It specifies CAWSVGLYEQYF. Together with reference TRBV30 and TRBJ2-7, the CDR3 gives the full variable domain: SQTIHQWPATLVQPVGSPLSLECTVEGTSNPNLYWYRQAAGRGLQLLFYSVGIGQISSEVPQNLSASRPQDRQFILSSKKLLLSDSGFYLCAWSVGLYEQYFGPGTRLTVT.

This clonotype appeared many times. This chain uses TRBV7-9 with TRBJ1-2, with D possibly TRBD1 on 5 matching bases. This CDR3 contains 15 residues. The germline gives CDR1 SEHNR, CDR2 FQNEAQ (reference sequence). Trimming shortened V by 6 bases and J by 4 bases, and 18 bases separated the two germline ends. The CDR3, as DNA: TGTGCCAGCAGTTCCGGGGCCTCAGCTCTCTATGGCTACACCTTC. Translated: CASSSGASALYGYTF.

The rearrangement links TRBV10-3 to TRBJ2-7; weak D call: TRBD2 (5 bases). From germline, CDR1 is ENHRY and CDR2 SYGVKD. The CDR3 runs 13 residues. The V gene lost 0 bases and the J gene lost 7 bases, with 10 bases spanning the gap. The CDR3: CAISESSSGEQYF. The CDR3 DNA reads TGTGCCATCAGTGAGTCCTCCTCGGGGGAGCAGTACTTC.

V usage is TRBV6-4 and J usage is TRBJ1-1, with 7 bases aligning to TRBD1. The V gene's germline CDR1 is MRHNA and CDR2 SNTAGT. This CDR3 is built from 18 residues. V lost 7 bases and J lost 0; bases outside the gene matches: 17. The CDR3 loop reads CASNRGNSQQNMNTEAFF. CDR3 sequence (DNA): TGTGCCAGCAACAGGGGCAACAGCCAACAAAACATGAACACTGAAGCTTTCTTT.

The sample holds a few counts of this clonotype. V usage is TRBV7-8 and J usage is TRBJ2-1; TRBD2 matches 10 bases. Germline V gives CDR1 SGHVS, CDR2 FQNEAQ. V was pared by 5 bases and J by 1 base, with 5 bases of the junction left unmatched. There are 16 residues in the CDR3. This CDR3 is CASSPYSGGSYNEQFF. The CDR3 DNA reads TGTGCCAGCAGCCCATATAGCGGGGGGTCCTACAATGAGCAGTTCTTC.

This clonotype turned up a few times. This chain connects TRBV29-1 to TRBJ2-3; D may be TRBD2 (6 bases). This CDR3 has 15 amino acids. Between the trimmed V and J ends, which lost 4 bases and 6 bases, there was a span of 20 bases. Germline CDR1 is SQVTM and CDR2 is ANQGSEA. In DNA, the CDR3 is TGCAGCGTTGCTGGGGGGAAGCCGACGGGGGATACGCAGTATTTT. It translates to CSVAGGKPTGDTQYF.

This clonotype was seen a handful of times. The V gene is TRBV20-1, the J gene TRBJ2-5; D is perhaps TRBD2 (5 bases). Trimming stripped 7 bases from V and 0 bases from J, with 12 bases between. CDR3 length: 13 residues. Germline V gene sequence: CDR1 DFQATT, CDR2 SNEGSKA (reference sequence). The CDR3 region is CSVLPGYQETQYF. For the CDR3, the DNA is TGCAGTGTTCTTCCGGGGTACCAAGAGACCCAGTACTTC.

The chain carries TRBV6-1 and TRBJ2-7, with no clear D. V dropped 4 bases and J dropped 3 bases, with 13 bases sitting between them. CDR3 length: 14 amino acids. Germline CDR1 reads MNHNS; CDR2 reads SASEGT. DNA of the CDR3: TGTGCCAGCAGTGTAGACATCTCGAACTACGAGCAGTACTTC. Residues: CASSVDISNYEQYF.

The rearrangement joins TRBV6-5 to TRBJ2-7; TRBD1 agrees at 8 bases. Germline assignment: CDR1 MNHEY and CDR2 SVGAGI. V was clipped by 4 bases and J by 4 bases; unmatched bases: 9. The CDR3 covers 15 residues. The CDR3 loop reads CASSLHDRGGYEQYF. The CDR3 DNA follows: TGTGCCAGCAGTTTACACGACAGGGGTGGTTACGAGCAGTACTTC.

In nucleotides, the CDR3 is TGTGCCAGCAGCCCCGGGACAAACAGCGGTGAGCAGTTCTTC. Translated: CASSPGTNSGEQFF. V usage is TRBV7-9 and J usage is TRBJ2-1; tentative D call: TRBD1 (6 bases). Germline lookup yields CDR1 SEHNR and CDR2 FQNEAQ (reference sequence). Trimming removed 5 bases from V and 9 bases from J, with 17 bases in between. The CDR3 has 14 amino acids.

This clonotype was found a few times. V gene TRBV19 combines with J gene TRBJ1-1, with 9 bases aligning to TRBD1. The CDR3 totals 15 residues. Per germline, CDR1 LNHDA and CDR2 SQIVND (reference sequence). V trimming: 5 bases; J trimming: 4 bases; junction bases outside the gene matches: 8. CDR3 nucleotides: TGTGCCAGTAGTCCGATGGACAGGGGTGGCACTGAAGCTTTCTTT. As protein: CASSPMDRGGTEAFF.

V usage is TRBV12-3 or TRBV12-4 and J usage is TRBJ2-2, with a weak D call TRBD1 (5 bases). Trimming took off 7 bases at V and 1 base at J, with 16 bases between the two ends. The CDR3 totals 16 residues. For the CDR3, the DNA is TGTGCCAGCATCCAGGGTAGGATAAAGAACACCGGGGAGCTGTTTTTT. It is translated as CASIQGRIKNTGELFF.

This clonotype was picked up a small number of times. The chain recombines TRBV7-2 with TRBJ2-7; D unclear. This CDR3 contains 16 residues. Trimming shortened V by 4 bases and J by 3 bases, and 19 bases separated the two germline ends. CDR1 and CDR2 (germline): SGHTA, FQGNSA. The CDR3, as DNA: TGTGCCAGCAGCTCCCCACCGGGTGGTTTGGGCTACGAGCAGTACTTC. Translated, it gives CASSSPPGGLGYEQYF.

This clonotype has just a few counts. The rearrangement joins TRBV7-8 to TRBJ1-5; D is undetermined. Looked up from germline, CDR1 is SGHVS and CDR2 is FQNEAQ. Deletions cut 0 bases from V and 0 bases from J, with 12 bases between. This CDR3 spans 17 amino acids. CDR3 coding DNA: TGTGCCAGCAGCTTAGCGGGTCGGCAGTATAGCAATCAGCCCCAGCATTTT. It encodes CASSLAGRQYSNQPQHF.

V and J are TRBV28 and TRBJ2-7, with unresolved D. CDR3 length: 18 residues. Per the germline V gene, CDR1 is MDHEN and CDR2 is SYDVKM. V lost 5 bases and J 4 bases, leaving 27 bases between the germline ends. CDR3 sequence: CASSPTPFTSSPAYEQYF. The CDR3 DNA reads TGTGCCAGCAGTCCGACCCCCTTCACATCTTCTCCGGCGTACGAGCAGTACTTC.

The chain links TRBV6-5 to TRBJ1-2; the D gene is possibly TRBD1 (6 bases). V lost 0 bases and J lost 7, with 15 bases in between. CDR1 is MNHEY and CDR2 is SVGAGI in the germline V gene. CDR3 length: 15 amino acids. CDR3 residues: CASSYSLGGGFGYTF. CDR3 nucleotides: TGTGCCAGCAGTTACTCGTTAGGGGGAGGTTTTGGCTACACCTTC.

This clonotype showed up many times. This rearrangement joins TRBV7-8 to TRBJ1-1; D gene ambiguous. Germline assignment: CDR1 SGHVS and CDR2 FQNEAQ. V shed 2 bases and J shed 1 base, with 14 bases lying between them. The CDR3 has 16 amino acids. The CDR3 DNA reads as TGTGCCAGCAGCTTAACCCTCCGGGGAGGGAACACTGAAGCTTTCTTT. Translated, it gives CASSLTLRGGNTEAFF.

This chain connects TRBV5-1 to TRBJ2-3; D uncertain. Germline V lookup: CDR1 SGHRS, CDR2 YFSETQ. Trimming took 4 bases from V and 4 from J, leaving 16 bases between them. The CDR3 length is 15 residues. In nucleotides, the CDR3 is TGCGCCAGCAGCATACAGAAAGGTCCGGCAGATACGCAGTATTTT. Protein sequence: CASSIQKGPADTQYF. Full variable domain (missing parts from reference TRBV5-1 and TRBJ2-3): KAGVTQTPRYLIKTRGQQVTLSCSPISGHRSVSWYQQTPGQGLQFLFEYFSETQRNKGNFPGRFSGRQFSNSRSEMNVSTLELGDSALYLCASSIQKGPADTQYFGPGTRLTVL.

V gene TRBV7-8 combines with J gene TRBJ1-5; possibly TRBD1 for D (6 bases). V was clipped by 5 bases and J by 0 bases, with 14 bases between them. Germline assignment: CDR1 SGHVS and CDR2 FQNEAQ. The CDR3 covers 16 residues. The CDR3 DNA follows: TGTGCCAGCAGCGACCGACAGGCATATAGCAATCAGCCCCAGCATTTT. It specifies CASSDRQAYSNQPQHF.

This clonotype was seen only a few times. The V gene is TRBV7-9, the J gene TRBJ2-3, with D possibly matching TRBD1 (5 bases). The CDR3 covers 15 residues. The V end lost 5 bases, the J end lost 0 bases, and 12 bases lay between the germline ends. Germline values: CDR1 SEHNR, CDR2 FQNEAQ (reference sequence). Here the CDR3 DNA reads TGTGCCAGCAGCCCCCCCCAGGGCAGCACAGATACGCAGTATTTT. This sequence encodes CASSPPQGSTDTQYF.

This clonotype was seen ten or more times. The rearrangement joins TRBV28 to TRBJ2-5; 8 bases match TRBD1. This CDR3 comprises 13 residues. Per the germline V gene, CDR1 is MDHEN and CDR2 is SYDVKM. V dropped 6 bases and J dropped 3; count of bases not matched to a gene: 3. CDR3 sequence reads: CASSLTGEETQYF. In DNA, the CDR3 is TGTGCCAGCAGCTTGACAGGGGAAGAGACCCAGTACTTC.

This chain connects TRBV7-2 to TRBJ2-7; a weak D match, TRBD2 (6 bases). The CDR3 totals 15 residues. Deletions cut 0 bases from V and 6 bases from J, with 15 bases between. In germline, CDR1 is SGHTA, CDR2 FQGNSA. The CDR3 DNA is TGTGCCAGCAGCTTAGCCGGGACTTTAGGGGTCGAGCAGTACTTC. Translating gives CASSLAGTLGVEQYF.

The V gene is TRBV12-3 or TRBV12-4, the J gene TRBJ2-3; 9 bases line up with TRBD1. This CDR3 is 19 amino acids long. V was pared by 6 bases and J by 0 bases, with 16 bases of the junction left unmatched. The CDR3 nucleotides read TGTGCCAGCAGCCGACAGGGGGTTCTAGGGGGGGTCAGCACAGATACGCAGTATTTT. This encodes CASSRQGVLGGVSTDTQYF.

V is TRBV10-2 and J is TRBJ1-3, with unresolved D. The CDR3 loop spans 12 amino acids. Germline V gene sequence: CDR1 WSHSY, CDR2 SAAADI. V lost 6 bases and J 7 bases, leaving 10 bases between the germline ends. The CDR3 coding sequence is TGCGCCAGCAGCCCCCTTGGGAACACCATATATTTT. Protein product: CASSPLGNTIYF.

V is TRBV4-1 and J is TRBJ1-1; D unclear. The CDR3 length is 14 residues. Germline lookup yields CDR1 MGHRA and CDR2 YSYEKL. The V end lost 1 base, the J end lost 0 bases, and 6 bases lay between the germline ends. CDR3 region: CASSQVTMNTEAFF. In DNA, the CDR3 is TGCGCCAGCAGCCAAGTGACAATGAACACTGAAGCTTTCTTT.

This clonotype was observed a few times. The rearrangement joins TRBV20-1 to TRBJ2-3, with D tentatively TRBD2 (6 bases). The V end lost 6 bases, the J end lost 5 bases, and 18 bases lay between the germline ends. This CDR3 spans 14 amino acids. The germline gives CDR1 DFQATT, CDR2 SNEGSKA (reference sequence). DNA for the CDR3: TGCAGTGCCGCCGAGGAGGGAGTGGGAGATACGCAGTATTTT. Protein: CSAAEEGVGDTQYF.

Worth noting for this clonotype: No conserved phenylalanine or tryptophan ends this CDR3, so it is likely a read error. This chain joins TRBV6-6 and TRBJ2-1, with D possibly matching TRBD1 (5 bases). This CDR3 is 16 amino acids long. Germline V gives CDR1 MNHNY, CDR2 SVGAGI (reference sequence). Trimming pared 2 bases from V and 4 bases from J, leaving 15 bases between. The chain's CDR3 is CASSYRQSFRYNEQFL. DNA for the CDR3: TGTGCCAGCAGTTACCGACAGTCTTTTAGGTACAATGAGCAGTTCTTA.

The CDR3 DNA reads as TGTGCCAGCAGCCGACTAGCGGGAGCCATTGATACGCAGTATTTT. Amino acid sequence: CASSRLAGAIDTQYF. The chain joins TRBV6-5 to TRBJ2-3; 12 bases agree with TRBD2. V dropped 6 bases and J dropped 6; count of bases not matched to a gene: 7. Germline CDR1 MNHEY, CDR2 SVGAGI. This CDR3 has 15 residues.